This TCR beta chain was identified in a study of cytomegalovirus exposure and HLA in healthy donors. Study information: From HLA-typed donors, an early data release held 70 million to 100 million unique TCRs. Broader study findings: A later analysis appeared to link common viral pathogens to several of the most significant clusters. The dataset shows that most TCR sequences were rare, while some public TCRs occurred in many donors.

This CDR3 has 15 amino acids. Germline CDR1 is MNHEY and CDR2 is SMNVEV (reference sequence). The PCR employed 60 Vbeta primers together with 13 Jbeta primers. The table came from immunoSEQ multiplex PCR; TCRdb's copy has only in-frame clones and leaves some out. Here the sample spans roughly 190,000 clones, roughly 79% being singletons. Unrecorded immune exposures were likely, despite nominal health at sampling. This clone was seen once. Its antigen is as yet unknown. Germline is not matched at one junction end, which may reflect a read error. The chain is built from TRBV27 and TRBJ2-5, with 7 bases that match TRBD1. The last part of the DNA fits TRBJ2-7 better; the J call may be wrong. This clonotype originated in a woman aged 25 to 39 in good health and CMV-seropositive. The specimen sequenced was PBMCs. The CDR3 sequence: CASSLSRTGPYEQYF. The CDR3 coding sequence is TGTGCCAGCAGTCTATCCCGGACAGGCCCCTACGAGCAGTACTTC.